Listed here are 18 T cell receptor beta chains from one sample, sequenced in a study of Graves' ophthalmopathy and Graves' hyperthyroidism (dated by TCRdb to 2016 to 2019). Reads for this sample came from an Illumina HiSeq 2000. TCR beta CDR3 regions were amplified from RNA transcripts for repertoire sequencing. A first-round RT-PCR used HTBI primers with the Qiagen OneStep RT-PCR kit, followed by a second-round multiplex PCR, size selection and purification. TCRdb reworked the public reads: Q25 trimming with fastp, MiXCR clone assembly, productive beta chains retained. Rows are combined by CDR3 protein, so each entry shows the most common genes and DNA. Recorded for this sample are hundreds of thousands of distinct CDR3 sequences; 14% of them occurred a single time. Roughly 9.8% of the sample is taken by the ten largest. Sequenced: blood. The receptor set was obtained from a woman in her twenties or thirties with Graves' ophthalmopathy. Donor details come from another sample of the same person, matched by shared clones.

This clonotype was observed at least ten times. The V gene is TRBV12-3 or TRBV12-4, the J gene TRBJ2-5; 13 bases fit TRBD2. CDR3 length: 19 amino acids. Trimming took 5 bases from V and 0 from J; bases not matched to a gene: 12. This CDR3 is CASSTIGLAGEMYQETQYF. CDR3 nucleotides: TGTGCCAGCAGTACCATCGGACTAGCGGGAGAAATGTACCAAGAGACCCAGTACTTC.

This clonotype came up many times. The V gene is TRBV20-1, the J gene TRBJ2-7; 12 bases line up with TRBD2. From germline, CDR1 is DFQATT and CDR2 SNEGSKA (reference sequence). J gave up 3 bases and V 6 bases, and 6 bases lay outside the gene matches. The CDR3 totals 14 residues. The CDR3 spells CSATGLAGIYEQYF. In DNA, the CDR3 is TGCAGTGCCACCGGACTAGCGGGAATCTACGAGCAGTACTTC.

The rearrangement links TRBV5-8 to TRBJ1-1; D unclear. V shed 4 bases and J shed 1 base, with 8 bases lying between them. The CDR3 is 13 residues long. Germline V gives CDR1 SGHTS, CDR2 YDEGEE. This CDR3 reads CASSTWENTEAFF. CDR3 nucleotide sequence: TGTGCCAGCAGCACGTGGGAGAACACTGAAGCTTTCTTT.

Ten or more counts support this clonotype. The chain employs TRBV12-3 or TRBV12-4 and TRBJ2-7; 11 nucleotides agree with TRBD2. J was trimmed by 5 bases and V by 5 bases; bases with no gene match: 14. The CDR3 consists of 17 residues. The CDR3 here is CASSLLSWVAGGNEQYF. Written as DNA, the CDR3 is TGTGCCAGCAGTCTCCTATCTTGGGTAGCGGGGGGGAACGAGCAGTACTTC.

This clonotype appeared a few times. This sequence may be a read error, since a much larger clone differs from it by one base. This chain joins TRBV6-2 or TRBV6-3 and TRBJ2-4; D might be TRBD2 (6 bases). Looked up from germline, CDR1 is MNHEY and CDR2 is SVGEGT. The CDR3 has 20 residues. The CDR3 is CASSYSGTPDSPIAKNIKYF. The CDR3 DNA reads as TGTGCCAGCAGTTACTCCGGGACTCCTGACTCACCGATAGCCAAAAACATTAAGTACTTC.

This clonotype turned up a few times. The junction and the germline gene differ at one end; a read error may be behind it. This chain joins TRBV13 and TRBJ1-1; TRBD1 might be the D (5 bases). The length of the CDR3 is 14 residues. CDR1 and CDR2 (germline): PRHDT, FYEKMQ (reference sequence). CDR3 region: CACSFRDLNTEAFF. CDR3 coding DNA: TGTGCCTGCAGCTTCCGGGACCTGAACACTGAAGCTTTCTTT.

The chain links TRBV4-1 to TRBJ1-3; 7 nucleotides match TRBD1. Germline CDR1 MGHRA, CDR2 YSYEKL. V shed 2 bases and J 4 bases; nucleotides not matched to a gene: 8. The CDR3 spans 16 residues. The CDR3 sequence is CASSQPGRGLGNTIYF. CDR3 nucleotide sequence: TGCGCCAGCAGCCAACCGGGGAGGGGGCTCGGAAACACCATATATTTT.

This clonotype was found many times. Here the CDR3 DNA reads TGCGCCAGCAGCCAGGTGACAGTCCAAGAGACCCAGTACTTC. Translation gives CASSQVTVQETQYF. V and J are TRBV5-1 and TRBJ2-5; D is perhaps TRBD1 (5 bases). This CDR3 is built from 14 residues. V lost 4 bases and J lost 1, with 11 bases in between. Germline CDR1 SGHRS, CDR2 YFSETQ. Supplemented by reference TRBV5-1 and TRBJ2-5, the full variable domain reads KAGVTQTPRYLIKTRGQQVTLSCSPISGHRSVSWYQQTPGQGLQFLFEYFSETQRNKGNFPGRFSGRQFSNSRSEMNVSTLELGDSALYLCASSQVTVQETQYFGPGTRLLVL.

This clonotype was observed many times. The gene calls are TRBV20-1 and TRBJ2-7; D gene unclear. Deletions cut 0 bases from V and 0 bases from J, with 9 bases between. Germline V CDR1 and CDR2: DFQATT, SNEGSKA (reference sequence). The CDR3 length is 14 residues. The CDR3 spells CSARDQAASYEQYF. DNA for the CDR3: TGCAGTGCTAGAGATCAGGCGGCCTCCTACGAGCAGTACTTC.

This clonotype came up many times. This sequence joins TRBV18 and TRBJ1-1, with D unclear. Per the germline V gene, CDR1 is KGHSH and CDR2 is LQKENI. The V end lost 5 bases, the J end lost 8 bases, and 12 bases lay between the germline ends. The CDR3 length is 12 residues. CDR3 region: CASSDSGREAFF. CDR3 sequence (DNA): TGTGCCAGCTCAGATTCGGGCAGAGAAGCTTTCTTT.

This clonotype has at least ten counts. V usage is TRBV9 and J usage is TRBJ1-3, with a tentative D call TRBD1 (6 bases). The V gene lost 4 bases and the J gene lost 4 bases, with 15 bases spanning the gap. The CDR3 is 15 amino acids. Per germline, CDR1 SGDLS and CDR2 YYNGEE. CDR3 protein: CASSNTGGVGNTIYF. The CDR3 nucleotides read TGTGCCAGCAGCAACACCGGGGGCGTCGGAAACACCATATATTTT.

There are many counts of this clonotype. CDR3 bases: TGTGCCAGCAAAGCACACGCGGGTGGCACTGAAGCTTTCTTT. This sequence encodes CASKAHAGGTEAFF. This chain joins TRBV2 and TRBJ1-1; D is unclear. Germline loops: CDR1 SNHLY, CDR2 FYNNEI. The CDR3 consists of 14 residues. The V end lost 7 bases, the J end lost 4 bases, and 16 bases lay between the germline ends.

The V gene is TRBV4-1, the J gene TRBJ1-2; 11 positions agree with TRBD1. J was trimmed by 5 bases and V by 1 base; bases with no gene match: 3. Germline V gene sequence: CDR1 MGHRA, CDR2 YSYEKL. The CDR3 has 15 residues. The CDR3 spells CASSQVGQGVYGYTF. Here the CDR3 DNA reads TGCGCCAGCAGCCAAGTGGGACAGGGGGTTTATGGCTACACCTTC.

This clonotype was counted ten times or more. The CDR3 coding sequence is TGTGCCTGGATTACAGAGCACTATGGCTACACCTTC. This translates into CAWITEHYGYTF. The V and J genes are TRBV30 and TRBJ1-2, with D hard to call. The germline V and J ends were trimmed by 4 bases and 3 bases, with 9 bases remaining between them. CDR1 is GTSNPN and CDR2 is SVGIG in the germline V gene (reference sequence). The CDR3 has 12 residues.

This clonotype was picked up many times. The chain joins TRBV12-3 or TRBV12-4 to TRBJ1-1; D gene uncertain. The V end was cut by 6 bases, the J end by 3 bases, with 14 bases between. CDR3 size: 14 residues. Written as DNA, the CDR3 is TGTGCCAGCAGCCCGGGCGGGCGACACACTGAAGCTTTCTTT. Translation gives CASSPGGRHTEAFF.

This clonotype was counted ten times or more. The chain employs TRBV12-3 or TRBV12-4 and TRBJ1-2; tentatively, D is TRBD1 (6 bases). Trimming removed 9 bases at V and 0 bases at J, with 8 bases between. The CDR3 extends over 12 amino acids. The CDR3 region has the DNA TGTGCCAGAGGGGGGGCTAACTATGGCTACACCTTC. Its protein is CARGGANYGYTF.

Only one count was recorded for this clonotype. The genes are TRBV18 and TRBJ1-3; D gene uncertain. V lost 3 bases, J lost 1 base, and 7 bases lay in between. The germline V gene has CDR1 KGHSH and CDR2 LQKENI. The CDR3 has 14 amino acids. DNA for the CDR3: TGTGCCAGCTCACCGACCAATTCTGGAAACACCATATATTTT. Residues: CASSPTNSGNTIYF.

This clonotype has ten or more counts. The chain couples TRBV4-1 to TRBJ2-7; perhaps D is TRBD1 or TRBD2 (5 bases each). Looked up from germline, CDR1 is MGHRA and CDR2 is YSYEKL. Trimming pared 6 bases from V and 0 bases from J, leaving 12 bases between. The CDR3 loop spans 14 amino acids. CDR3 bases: TGCGCCAGCAGTATCGGGACCCCCTCCTACGAGCAGTACTTC. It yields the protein CASSIGTPSYEQYF.